The 14 T cell receptor beta chains below were found in one sample sequenced in a study of T cells after yellow fever vaccination. One entry per CDR3 protein, called by TCRdb with MiXCR from the 5' RACE reads. The table includes about 120,000 distinct CDR3 sequences, roughly 9% detected once. The specimen was CD8+ T cells sorted from PBMCs, collected on the day of the yellow fever booster vaccination. Source of these receptors: a man in his late teens or twenties who received the YFV17D yellow fever vaccine.

This clonotype was observed many times. The V gene is TRBV20-1, the J gene TRBJ2-1; tentative D call: TRBD2 (7 bases). From germline, CDR1 is DFQATT and CDR2 SNEGSKA (reference sequence). With 6 bases removed from V and 0 bases from J, the gap between germline ends came to 18 bases. The CDR3 covers 16 residues. The CDR3 region is CSAPFGGLRSYNEQFF. DNA for the CDR3: TGCAGTGCCCCCTTCGGGGGGCTTCGCTCCTACAATGAGCAGTTCTTC.

This clonotype was recorded many times. The CDR3 loop is CASSQGPSLMPGELFF. CDR3 sequence (DNA): TGCGCCAGCAGCCAAGGGCCCAGCCTCATGCCCGGGGAGCTGTTTTTT. The J gene is TRBJ2-2, the V gene TRBV4-1; D gene unclear. Germline V gene data show CDR1 as MGHRA and CDR2 as YSYEKL. The V gene lost 1 base and the J gene lost 6 bases, with 15 bases spanning the gap. This CDR3 contains 16 residues.

V and J are TRBV9 and TRBJ1-1; perhaps TRBD1 as D (5 bases). In germline, CDR1 is SGDLS, CDR2 YYNGEE. V shed 3 bases and J shed 3 bases, with 15 bases lying between them. The CDR3 consists of 15 residues. CDR3 amino acids: CASSEGRGDYTEAFF. The CDR3, as DNA: TGTGCCAGCAGCGAGGGACGGGGGGACTACACTGAAGCTTTCTTT.

The chain has TRBV12-3 or TRBV12-4 and TRBJ2-7; 7 bases fit TRBD1. V lost 4 bases to trimming and J lost 5 bases; unmatched junction nucleotides: 8. The CDR3 length is 14 residues. CDR3 amino acids: CASSYSDREHEQYF. The CDR3 nucleotides are TGTGCCAGCAGTTACTCTGACAGGGAGCACGAGCAGTACTTC.

This clonotype was picked up a small number of times. The chain joins TRBV12-5 to TRBJ1-1, with a tentative D call TRBD1 (5 bases). This CDR3 region has 14 residues. Germline CDR1 is LGHNT and CDR2 is FRNRAP. Trimming took off 2 bases at V and 6 bases at J, with 13 bases between the two ends. CDR3 sequence: CASGLLGGEAEAFF. DNA for the CDR3: TGTGCTAGTGGTTTGCTCGGGGGGGAGGCTGAAGCTTTCTTT.

This chain links TRBV12-3 or TRBV12-4 with TRBJ1-5; TRBD1 aligns across 8 bases. The CDR3 totals 15 residues. Losses at the gene ends were 1 base for V and 5 bases for J; bases not matched to a gene: 4. The CDR3 loop reads CASSLGQGIDQPQHF. The CDR3 DNA reads as TGTGCCAGCAGTTTAGGACAGGGGATCGATCAGCCCCAGCATTTT.

The gene calls are TRBV10-3 and TRBJ2-7; D not resolved. This CDR3 has 13 residues. Germline CDR1 reads ENHRY; CDR2 reads SYGVKD. V was cut by 0 bases and J by 1 base, with 4 bases left in between. CDR3 DNA: TGTGCCATCAGTGAGTCGCAGTCCTACGAGCAGTACTTC. Translating it yields CAISESQSYEQYF.

This clonotype appeared a few times. The gene calls are TRBV27 and TRBJ2-7; D gene unclear. Germline loops: CDR1 MNHEY, CDR2 SMNVEV (reference sequence). CDR3 length: 13 amino acids. Trimming left V 8 bases short and J 3 bases short, with 14 bases between. The CDR3 protein is CASAPTPGYEQYF. CDR3 coding DNA: TGTGCCAGCGCCCCAACTCCCGGCTACGAGCAGTACTTC.

The J gene is TRBJ1-2, the V gene TRBV10-2; D is uncertain. Per the germline V gene, CDR1 is WSHSY and CDR2 is SAAADI. This CDR3 comprises 13 residues. V was shortened by 3 bases and J by 8 bases, with 13 bases between the two germline ends. The CDR3 coding sequence is TGCGCCAGCAGTGAAAAGGAGGTTGGCGGCTACACCTTC. This translates into CASSEKEVGGYTF.

This clonotype was detected ten times or more. The chain joins TRBV4-2 to TRBJ2-6; D gene unclear. Deletions cut 0 bases from V and 0 bases from J, with 6 bases between. CDR1 and CDR2 from the germline V gene are LGHNA and YNFKEQ. The CDR3 extends over 16 amino acids. CDR3 amino acids: CASSQDTGSGANVLTF. In DNA, the CDR3 is TGTGCCAGCAGCCAAGATACCGGCTCTGGGGCCAACGTCCTGACTTTC.

The CDR3 loop is CASRGLAGGRPDTQYF. Written as DNA, the CDR3 is TGTGCCAGCAGGGGACTAGCGGGGGGGCGTCCAGATACGCAGTATTTT. J is TRBJ2-3 and V is TRBV14, with 16 positions matching TRBD2. CDR3 length: 16 amino acids. Germline lookup yields CDR1 SGHDN and CDR2 FVKESK. Unmatched junction bases numbered 4, after V lost 6 bases and J lost 4 bases.

The chain has TRBV12-3 or TRBV12-4 and TRBJ1-1; no firm D call. Trimming removed 4 bases at V and 6 bases at J, with 12 bases between. The CDR3 runs 13 residues. The CDR3 DNA reads TGTGCCAGCAGTTCCCTCGGGTCTTCTGAAGCTTTCTTT. As protein: CASSSLGSSEAFF.

This clonotype was found a few times. The chain has TRBV11-2 and TRBJ2-4; D remains ambiguous. CDR1 and CDR2 (germline): SGHAT, FQNNGV. The V end was cut by 5 bases, the J end by 2 bases, with 13 bases between. This CDR3 is 15 amino acids long. The chain's CDR3 is CASSPPSAPKNIQYF. In nucleotides, the CDR3 is TGTGCCAGCAGCCCCCCCTCGGCCCCCAAAAACATTCAGTACTTC.

In its sample, this clonotype was seen many times. The chain recombines TRBV11-2 with TRBJ2-3, with D tentatively TRBD2 (7 bases). The V and J ends lost 5 bases and 6 bases respectively, with 24 bases between them. The germline V gene encodes CDR1 SGHAT and CDR2 FQNNGV. This CDR3 contains 17 residues. The CDR3 DNA reads as TGTGCCAGCAGCCCCCTGGGGCGGGGGCCGCCGGGGGATACGCAGTATTTT. It encodes CASSPLGRGPPGDTQYF.